Here is one TCR beta chain with its context. There is no known antigen for this receptor. Within one base of it there is no much larger clone, and no base qualities were kept. These data belong to a study of T cell clonotyping in hematopoietic cell transplantation (dated by TCRdb to about 2021). Regarding the study in general: Blood from recipients was drawn roughly 28 days before transplant, then again at days 30, 100 and 180 after transplant. The study collected around 130 blood samples from 30 to 45 consecutive transplant recipients and their related donors. Recruitment of patients ran from late 2015 to early 2017, and follow-up continued until September 2020 or until death. What the authors observed across the whole study: After transplant, TCR diversity in recipients dropped, and pathologically expanded clonotypes climbed progressively between day 30 and day 180. Inverse Simpson Index values from donors and from recipients before transplant predicted broader TCR repertoire diversity after transplant. Recipient repertoires showed only a small fraction of overlap with donor repertoires, and over 97% appeared de novo at the given depth. The sample size was limited and the cells went unsorted, which meant the CD4 and CD8 repertoire contributions could not be told apart.

Relative to germline, V is 8 bases shorter and J is 2 bases shorter, with 9 bases between their ends. From the cysteine up to the phenylalanine, the CDR3 has a length of 12 residues. Of all the DNA, just the CDR3 is kept, 36 bases in frame from base 1. In the germline V gene, CDR1 corresponds to MDHEN and CDR2 to SYDVKM. The immunoSEQ assay, a bias-controlled multiplex PCR with V- and J-specific primers, was used to amplify TCR beta CDR3 regions from genomic DNA. A proprietary barcode and Illumina adapter sequences were added to the CDR3 amplicons in a second PCR step. CDR3 libraries were sequenced on an Illumina MiSeq instrument. From the authors' description of their analysis: Export and quality control were done with immunoSEQ Analyzer 3.0, while downstream analyses used R Bioconductor and Immunarch. Repertoire metrics were calculated using only productive rearrangements within the normalized downsampled data set. In the normalized cohort, a clonotype counted as pathologically expanded if the clonotype was larger than 5 templates. The Inverse Simpson Index was used to measure repertoire diversity. To capture all clonotypes, CMV-specificity analyses were performed on the non-normalized data set. TCRdb re-hosts the immuneACCESS table, in-frame sequences only. Its copies lack some clones; in the studies checked, an unresolved V gene accounts for under half of them, and the cause for the rest is not known. V, J and clone size are taken as reported in that table, and D and trimming were inferred from the DNA itself. The sample yields some 14,000 clones; 62% were counted once. Jointly, the top ten make up 9.5% to 10% of the sample.

Nuclei Lysis Solution was used to extract genomic DNA from fresh or cryopreserved unfractionated peripheral blood mononuclear cells. Sequences were obtained from PBMCs. The rearrangement joined TRBV28 to TRBJ1-2, with the D segment identity uncertain. The receptor was isolated from a human donor who either received an allogeneic hematopoietic cell transplant for a myeloid malignancy or was a related donor (not recorded which). Some clones in this sample may be carry-over from other donors' samples. Read as DNA, the sequence is TGTGCCAGCTTTACGGTCAACTATGGCTACACCTTC. The translation is CASFTVNYGYTF.